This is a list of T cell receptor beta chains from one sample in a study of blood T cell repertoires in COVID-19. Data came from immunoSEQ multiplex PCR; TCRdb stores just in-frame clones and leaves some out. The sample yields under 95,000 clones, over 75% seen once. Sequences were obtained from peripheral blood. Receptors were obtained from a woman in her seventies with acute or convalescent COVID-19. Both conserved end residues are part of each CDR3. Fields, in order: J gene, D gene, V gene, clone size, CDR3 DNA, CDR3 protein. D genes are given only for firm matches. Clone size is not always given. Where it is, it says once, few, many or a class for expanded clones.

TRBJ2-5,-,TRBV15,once,TGTGCCACCAGCAGAGGGGGCGCCGAGACCCAGTACTTC,CATSRGGAETQYF
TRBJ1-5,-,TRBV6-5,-,TGTGCCAGCAGAAGTCCCCTAGGACAGCCCCAGCATTTT,CASRSPLGQPQHF
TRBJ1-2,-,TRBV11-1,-,TGTGCCAGCAGCTTAGCCGTAGCCAACTATGGCTACACCTTC,CASSLAVANYGYTF
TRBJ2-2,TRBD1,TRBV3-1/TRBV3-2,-,TGTGCCAGCAGCCCGACAGGGGTGAACACCGGGGAGCTGTTTTTT,CASSPTGVNTGELFF
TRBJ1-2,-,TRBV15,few,TGTGCCACCAGCAGTGCCCCCCCTGGGCGCTATGGCTACACCTTC,CATSSAPPGRYGYTF
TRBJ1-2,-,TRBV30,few,TGTGCCTGGGGGACTCAGGGGTGGGATGGCTACACCTTC,CAWGTQGWDGYTF
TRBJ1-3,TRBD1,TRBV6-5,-,TGTGCCAGCAGGAAAACAGGGGTCTCTGGAAACACCATATATTTT,CASRKTGVSGNTIYF
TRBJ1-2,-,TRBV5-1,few,TGCGCCAGCAGCCCGGGGGGCCCGGAATTCTACACCTTC,CASSPGGPEFYTF
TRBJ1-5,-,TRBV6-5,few,TGTGCCAGCAGTTACTCGAGGGTGAAGGCCTTGCCCCAGCATTTT,CASSYSRVKALPQHF
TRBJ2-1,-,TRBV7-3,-,TGTGCCAGCAGCTCCGGTTCCGGGTATGAGCAGTTCTTC,CASSSGSGYEQFF
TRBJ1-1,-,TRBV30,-,TGTGCCTGGAGAGGGGATTTCTACACTGAAGCTTTCTTT,CAWRGDFYTEAFF
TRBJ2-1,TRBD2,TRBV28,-,TGTGCCAGCGAGCGGGGGAGTCAAGATGAGCAGTTCTTC,CASERGSQDEQFF
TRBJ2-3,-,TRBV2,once,TGTGCCAGCAGTAAGAACCCAGGGGCCTTCCAAGATACGCAGTATTTT,CASSKNPGAFQDTQYF
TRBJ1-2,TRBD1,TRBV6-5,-,TGTGCCAGCAGTTACATCCGGGACAGGGAGGATGGCTACACCTTC,CASSYIRDREDGYTF
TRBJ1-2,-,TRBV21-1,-,TGTGCCAGCAGCAAAGCTATCGGTGGCTACACCTTC,CASSKAIGGYTF
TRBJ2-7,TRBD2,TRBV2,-,TGTGCCAGCAGTGAAGTTAGCGGGGGTCCCTACGAGCAGTACTTC,CASSEVSGGPYEQYF